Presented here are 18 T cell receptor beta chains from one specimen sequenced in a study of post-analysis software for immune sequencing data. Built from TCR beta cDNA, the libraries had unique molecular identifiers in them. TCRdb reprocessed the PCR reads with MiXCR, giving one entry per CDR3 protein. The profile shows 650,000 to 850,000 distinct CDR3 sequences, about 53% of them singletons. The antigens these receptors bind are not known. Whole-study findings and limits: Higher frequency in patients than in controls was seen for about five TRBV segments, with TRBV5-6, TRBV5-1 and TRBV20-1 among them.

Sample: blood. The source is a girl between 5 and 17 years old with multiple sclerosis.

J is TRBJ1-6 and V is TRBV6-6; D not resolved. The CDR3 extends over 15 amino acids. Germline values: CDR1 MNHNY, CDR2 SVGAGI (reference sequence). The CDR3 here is CAIVAGDSYNSPLHF. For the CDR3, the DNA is TGTGCTATCGTGGCCGGGGACTCCTATAATTCACCCCTCCACTTT.

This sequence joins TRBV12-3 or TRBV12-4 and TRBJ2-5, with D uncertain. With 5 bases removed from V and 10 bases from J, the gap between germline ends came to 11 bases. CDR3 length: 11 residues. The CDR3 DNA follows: TGTGCCAGCAGTGCCAAAAACATCCAGTACTTC. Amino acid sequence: CASSAKNIQYF.

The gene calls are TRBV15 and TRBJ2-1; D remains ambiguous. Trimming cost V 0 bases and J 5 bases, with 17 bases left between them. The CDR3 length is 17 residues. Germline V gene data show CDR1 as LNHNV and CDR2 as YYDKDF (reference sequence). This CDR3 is CATSREITALGHNEQFF. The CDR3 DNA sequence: TGTGCCACCAGCAGAGAAATAACAGCCCTTGGCCACAATGAGCAGTTCTTC.

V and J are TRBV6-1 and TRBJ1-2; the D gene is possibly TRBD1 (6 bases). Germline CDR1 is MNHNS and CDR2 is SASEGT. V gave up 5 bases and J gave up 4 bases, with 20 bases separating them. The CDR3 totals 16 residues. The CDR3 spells CASSPGVGSVLYGYTF. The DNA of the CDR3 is TGTGCCAGCAGTCCAGGGGTCGGGTCAGTCCTCTATGGCTACACCTTC.

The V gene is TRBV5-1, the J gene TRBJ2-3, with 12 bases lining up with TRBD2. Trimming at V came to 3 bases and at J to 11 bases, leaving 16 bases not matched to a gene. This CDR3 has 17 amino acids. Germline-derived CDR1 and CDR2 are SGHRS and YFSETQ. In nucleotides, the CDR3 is TGCGCCAGCAGCTCCGACTACCGGACTAGCGGGACACGGGGGCAGTATTTT. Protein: CASSSDYRTSGTRGQYF.

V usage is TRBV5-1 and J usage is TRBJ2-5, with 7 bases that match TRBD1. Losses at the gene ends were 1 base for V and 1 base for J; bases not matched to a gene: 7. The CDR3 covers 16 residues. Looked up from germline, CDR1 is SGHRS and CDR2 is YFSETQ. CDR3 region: CASSLSRQGPQETQYF. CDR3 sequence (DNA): TGCGCCAGCAGCTTGTCCCGACAGGGCCCCCAAGAGACCCAGTACTTC.

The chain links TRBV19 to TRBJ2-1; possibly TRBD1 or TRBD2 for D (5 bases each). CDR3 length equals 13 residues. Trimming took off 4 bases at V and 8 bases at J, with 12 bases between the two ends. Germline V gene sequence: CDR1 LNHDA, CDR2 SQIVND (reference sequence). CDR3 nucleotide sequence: TGTGCCAGTAGTAATGGGGGAACCTATGAGCAGTTCTTC. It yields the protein CASSNGGTYEQFF.

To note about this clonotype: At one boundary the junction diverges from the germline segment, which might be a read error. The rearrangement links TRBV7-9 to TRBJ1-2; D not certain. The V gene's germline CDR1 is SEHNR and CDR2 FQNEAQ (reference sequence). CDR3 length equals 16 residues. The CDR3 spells CASSSLQVKLSYGYTF. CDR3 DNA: TGCGCCAGCAGCTCGCTACAAGTAAAGCTCTCGTATGGCTACACCTTC.

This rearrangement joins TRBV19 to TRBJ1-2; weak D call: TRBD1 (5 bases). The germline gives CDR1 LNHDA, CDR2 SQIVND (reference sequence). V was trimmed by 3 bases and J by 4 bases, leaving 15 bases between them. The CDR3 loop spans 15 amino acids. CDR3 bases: TGTGCCAGTAGTATTCGGGGCCGCCTAGGCTATGGCTACACCTTC. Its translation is CASSIRGRLGYGYTF.

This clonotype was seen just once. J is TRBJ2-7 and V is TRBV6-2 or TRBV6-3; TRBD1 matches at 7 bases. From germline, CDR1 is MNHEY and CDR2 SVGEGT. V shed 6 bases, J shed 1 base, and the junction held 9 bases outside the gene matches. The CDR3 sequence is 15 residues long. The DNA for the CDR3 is TGTGCCAGCAGCCCCGGCAGGGGGAAATCCTACGAGCAGTACTTC. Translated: CASSPGRGKSYEQYF.

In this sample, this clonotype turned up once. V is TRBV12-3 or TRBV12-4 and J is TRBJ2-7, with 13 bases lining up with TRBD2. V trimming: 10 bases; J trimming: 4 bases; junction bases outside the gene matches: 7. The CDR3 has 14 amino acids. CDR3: CANTWTSGSYEQYF. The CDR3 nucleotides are TGTGCCAACACTTGGACTAGCGGGAGTTACGAGCAGTACTTC.

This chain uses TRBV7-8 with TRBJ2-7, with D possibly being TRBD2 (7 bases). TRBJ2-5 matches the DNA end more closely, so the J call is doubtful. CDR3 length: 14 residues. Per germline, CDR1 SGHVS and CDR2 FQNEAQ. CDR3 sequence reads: CASSEGGGMETQYF. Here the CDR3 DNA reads TGTGCCAGCAGCGAAGGGGGGGGTATGGAGACCCAGTACTTC.

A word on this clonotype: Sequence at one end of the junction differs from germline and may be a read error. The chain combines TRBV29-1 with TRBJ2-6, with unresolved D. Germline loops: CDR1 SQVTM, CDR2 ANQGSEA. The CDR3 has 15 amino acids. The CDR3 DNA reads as TGCAGTGTTGAAGATATAGGGTTTGGGGCCAACGTCCTGACTTTC. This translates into CSVEDIGFGANVLTF.

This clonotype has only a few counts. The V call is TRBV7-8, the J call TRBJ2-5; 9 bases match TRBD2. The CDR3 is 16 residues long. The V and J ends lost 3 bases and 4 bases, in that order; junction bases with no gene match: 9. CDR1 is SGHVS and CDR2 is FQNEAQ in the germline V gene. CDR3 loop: CASSFRAGGTPETQYF. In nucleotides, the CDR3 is TGTGCCAGCAGCTTCCGGGCGGGGGGGACCCCAGAGACCCAGTACTTC.

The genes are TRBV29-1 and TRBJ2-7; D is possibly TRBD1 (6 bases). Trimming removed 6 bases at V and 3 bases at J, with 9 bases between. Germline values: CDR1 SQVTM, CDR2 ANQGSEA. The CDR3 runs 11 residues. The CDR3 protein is CSVQTGYEQYF. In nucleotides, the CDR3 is TGCAGCGTCCAGACAGGCTACGAGCAGTACTTC.

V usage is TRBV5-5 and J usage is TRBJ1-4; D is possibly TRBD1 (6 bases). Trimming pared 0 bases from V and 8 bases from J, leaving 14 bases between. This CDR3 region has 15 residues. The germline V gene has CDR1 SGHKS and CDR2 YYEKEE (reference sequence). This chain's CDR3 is CASSLVDRFEEKLFF. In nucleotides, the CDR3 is TGTGCCAGCAGCTTGGTCGACAGGTTTGAGGAAAAACTGTTTTTT.

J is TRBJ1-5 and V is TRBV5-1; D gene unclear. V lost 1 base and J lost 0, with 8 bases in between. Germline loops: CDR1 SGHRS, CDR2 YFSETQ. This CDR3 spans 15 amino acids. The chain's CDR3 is CASSLFAGSNQPQHF. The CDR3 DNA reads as TGCGCCAGCAGCTTGTTTGCAGGTAGCAATCAGCCCCAGCATTTT.

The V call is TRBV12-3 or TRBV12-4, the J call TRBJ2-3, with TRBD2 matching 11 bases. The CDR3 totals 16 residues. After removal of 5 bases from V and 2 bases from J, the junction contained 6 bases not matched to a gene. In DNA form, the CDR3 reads TGTGCCAGCAGTCTACGACTAGCGGGAAACACAGATACGCAGTATTTT. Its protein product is CASSLRLAGNTDTQYF.